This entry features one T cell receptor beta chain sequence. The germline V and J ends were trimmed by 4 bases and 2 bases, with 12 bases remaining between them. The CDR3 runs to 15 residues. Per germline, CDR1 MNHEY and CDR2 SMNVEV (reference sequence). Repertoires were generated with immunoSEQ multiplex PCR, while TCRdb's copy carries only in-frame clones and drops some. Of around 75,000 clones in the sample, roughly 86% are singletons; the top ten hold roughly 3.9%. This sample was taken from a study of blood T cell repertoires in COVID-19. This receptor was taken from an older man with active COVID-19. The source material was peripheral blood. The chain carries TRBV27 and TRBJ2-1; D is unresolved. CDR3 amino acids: CASSSGSTPYNEQFF. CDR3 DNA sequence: TGTGCCAGCAGTTCCGGGTCTACGCCCTACAATGAGCAGTTCTTC.